This T cell receptor (beta chain) was profiled in a study of human T cells and chemical hapten exposure. For the study at large: Mainly, slight library volume differences in the pool made TCR yields vary.

Germline V gene sequence: CDR1 SQVTM, CDR2 ANQGSEA. Trimming stripped 4 bases from V and 4 bases from J, with 15 bases between. This CDR3 comprises 14 residues. The study's library attached unique molecular identifiers to single cDNA molecules. Original analysis: With a range of 23,224 to 690,600, the median per sample was around 97,000 TCRs. TCRdb re-called the reads with MiXCR, one entry per CDR3 protein. TCRdb's processing, not the authors' own work, is the source of the V and J calls. The sample contains roughly 120,000 distinct CDR3 sequences, approximately 9% of which appear only once. Whole blood, unfractionated, served as the material for total RNA extraction. Study-wide results and limits: The study found that DPC sensitization did not change TCRs above 1 in 1000 frequency.

Regarding this clonotype: The antigen remains unidentified.

This chain connects TRBV29-1 to TRBJ2-3, with a possible D match to TRBD2 (5 bases). The TCR sequence derives from a human donor in good health. Some clones in this sample may be carry-over from other donors' samples. The specimen was whole blood. CDR3 protein: CSVVAGEMADTQYF. In nucleotides, the CDR3 is TGCAGCGTTGTTGCGGGCGAGATGGCAGATACGCAGTATTTT.